This TCR beta chain was sequenced for a study of cytomegalovirus exposure and HLA in healthy donors. Study observations and caveats: Within the 120 validation repertoires, first-cohort TCR clusters tended to co-occur, according to a later analysis. Confirmation was obtained in vitro that a few CMV-associated chains are specific for CMV antigens. A list of 150 to 200 TCR beta chains associated with cytomegalovirus was given.

The CDR3 is 15 residues long. Per germline, CDR1 PRHDT and CDR2 FYEKMQ (reference sequence). V lost 5 bases and J lost 0, with 14 bases in between. While the first cohort had hundreds of subjects, the donors belonged to the separate validation cohort of about 120 subjects. Produced via immunoSEQ multiplex PCR; TCRdb's table is partial and in-frame only. The profile covers under 250,000 clones, with 80% to 85% appearing a single time and 0.95% to 1.5% taken by the ten largest. On this clone: Its antigen remains unidentified.

Sequencing was done on a sample of PBMCs. The sequence derives from a woman aged 25 to 45 in good health and CMV-seronegative. The rearrangement uses TRBV13 and TRBJ2-7; a possible D gene is TRBD1 (6 bases). The CDR3 DNA sequence: TGTGCCAGCAGCGCCGAAGGGGACACCTCCTACGAGCAGTACTTC. Residues: CASSAEGDTSYEQYF.